The entry below describes one TCR beta chain. Its antigen remains unidentified. The sample originates from a study of a mutant IDH1 vaccine in newly diagnosed glioma. Looking at the study overall: Visit V13 took place at week 47, and visit V12 happened at week 35. Points from the study as a whole: Top peripheral T cell clonotype shifts appeared unrelated to pseudoprogression.

Time point meaning: week 47, end of study. Each vaccine dose was 300 ug of mutant IDH1 20-mer peptide, with topical imiquimod. Here immunoSEQ multiplex PCR was the method, and the copy in TCRdb shows in-frame clones only, minus some. Here the sample spans tens of thousands of clones, approximately 84% being singletons. This clonotype was obtained from a woman in her 30s with glioma. Some clones in this sample may be carry-over from other donors' samples. The sequenced sample was PBMCs, obtained from a glioma patient whose treatment included an IDH1 peptide vaccine.

CDR3: CASSLSWAGTDTEAFF. CDR3 sequence (DNA): TGTGCCAGCTCACTCAGCTGGGCAGGGACGGACACTGAAGCTTTCTTT. The V and J genes are TRBV18 and TRBJ1-1; tentative D call: TRBD1 (5 bases). The germline V and J ends were trimmed by 4 bases and 3 bases, with 18 bases remaining between them. The CDR3 extends over 16 amino acids. Germline-derived CDR1 and CDR2 are KGHSH and LQKENI.